This T cell receptor (beta chain) was captured by sequencing in a study of blood T cell repertoires in COVID-19. Background on the study: The analysed material was cDNA or gDNA that came from T cells, B-cell-depleted T cells, or PBMCs.

Residents of 20 to 25 US areas, aged about 18 to 89 years, made up the participants. In the authors' workflow: The assay estimated nucleated cells by amplifying reference gene primers. Profiled with immunoSEQ multiplex PCR; TCRdb holds only in-frame clones, not every one. V, J and clone size are taken as reported in that table, and D and trimming were inferred from the DNA itself. Found here are under 250,000 clones, approximately 89% of them singletons; the top ten hold about 3.4%. The V and J ends lost 3 bases and 1 base respectively, with 10 bases between them. This CDR3 spans 15 amino acids. Germline CDR1 reads LNHDA; CDR2 reads SQIVND (reference sequence).

The V and J genes are TRBV19 and TRBJ1-5; D is uncertain. The sequenced sample was PBMCs or T cells enriched from blood (not recorded which). The TCR originated in a woman aged 35 to 49 who had been exposed to COVID-19. The CDR3 DNA reads as TGTGCCAGTAGTATCTCCGCTCGGAGCAATCAGCCCCAGCATTTT. Translating it yields CASSISARSNQPQHF.